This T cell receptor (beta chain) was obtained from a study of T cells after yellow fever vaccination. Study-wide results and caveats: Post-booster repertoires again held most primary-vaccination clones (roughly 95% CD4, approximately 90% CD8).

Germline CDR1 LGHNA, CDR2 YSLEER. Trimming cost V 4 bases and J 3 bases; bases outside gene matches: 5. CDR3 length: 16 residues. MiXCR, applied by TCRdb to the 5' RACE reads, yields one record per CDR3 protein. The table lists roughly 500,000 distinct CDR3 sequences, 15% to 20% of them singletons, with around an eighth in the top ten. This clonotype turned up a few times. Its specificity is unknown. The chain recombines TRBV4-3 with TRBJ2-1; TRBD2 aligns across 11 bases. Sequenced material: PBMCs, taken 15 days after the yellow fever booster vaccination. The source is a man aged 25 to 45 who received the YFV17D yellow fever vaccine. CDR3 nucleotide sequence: TGCGCCAGCAGCCCCCCGGGACTAGCGGACTACAATGAGCAGTTCTTC. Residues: CASSPPGLADYNEQFF.